These 2 T cell receptor beta chains originate from one sample sequenced in a study of OX40 agonist ivuxolimab in advanced cancers. TCRdb's copy holds only in-frame clones and misses some; the assay was immunoSEQ multiplex PCR. The sample has 17,000 or so clones, around 90% seen once. This specimen was CD4+ or CD8+ T cells sorted from blood, taken in a trial of the OX40 agonist ivuxolimab. The receptors derive from an adult with an advanced solid tumor such as melanoma, head and neck, liver or kidney cancer.

CDR3 coding DNA: TGTGCCAGCAGCTTAGAGGACACTGAAGCTTTCTTT. This sequence encodes CASSLEDTEAFF. J is TRBJ1-1 and V is TRBV13; D is undetermined. Germline lookup yields CDR1 PRHDT and CDR2 FYEKMQ (reference sequence). V shed 1 base and J shed 3 bases, with 3 bases lying between them. CDR3 length equals 12 residues.

The chain employs TRBV10-2 and TRBJ2-1; 8 nucleotides line up with TRBD2. This CDR3 has 14 residues. Germline V gene data show CDR1 as WSHSY and CDR2 as SAAADI. Trimming removed 8 bases from V and 4 bases from J; junction bases left unmatched: 7. This chain's CDR3 is CASALAAEYNEQFF. The CDR3 DNA is TGCGCCAGCGCACTAGCGGCAGAATACAATGAGCAGTTCTTC.